The sequence of this T cell receptor (beta chain) was determined in a study of siplizumab effects on memory and regulatory T cells. The data were produced by immunoSEQ multiplex PCR, yet TCRdb's version contains in-frame clones alone and is incomplete. The profile shows about 40,000 clones, 89% of them singletons. General study results and limits: Naive versus memory phenotype went unassigned for roughly 75-97% of proliferating CD4+ or CD8+ clones. Assignment to unstimulated subsets succeeded for only a minor fraction of the alloreactive clones.

On this clone: Its antigen is unidentified.

Sequenced: naive CD4+ T cells sorted from blood. The source of this sequence is a human donor in good health.

CDR3 in DNA: TGTGCCAGCAGTGACCCAGGGAATGGAGATAATGGCTACACCTTC. It translates to CASSDPGNGDNGYTF. This sequence joins TRBV25-1 and TRBJ1-2; tentative D call: TRBD1 (5 bases). The V gene lost 3 bases and the J gene lost 6 bases, with 17 bases spanning the gap. The CDR3 consists of 15 residues. Germline V gives CDR1 MGHDK, CDR2 SYGVNS.